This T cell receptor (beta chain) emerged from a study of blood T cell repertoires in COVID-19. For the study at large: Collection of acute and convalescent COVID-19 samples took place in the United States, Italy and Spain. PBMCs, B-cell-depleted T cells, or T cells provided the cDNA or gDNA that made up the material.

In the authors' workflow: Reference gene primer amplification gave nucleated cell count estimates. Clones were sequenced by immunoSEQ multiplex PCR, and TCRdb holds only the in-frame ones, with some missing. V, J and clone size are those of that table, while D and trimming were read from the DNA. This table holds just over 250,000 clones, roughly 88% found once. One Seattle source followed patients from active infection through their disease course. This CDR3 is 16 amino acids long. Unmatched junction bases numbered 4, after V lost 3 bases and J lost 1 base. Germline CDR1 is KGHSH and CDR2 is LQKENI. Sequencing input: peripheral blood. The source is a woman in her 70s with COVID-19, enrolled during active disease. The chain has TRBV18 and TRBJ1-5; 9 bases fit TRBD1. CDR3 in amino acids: CASSPMDRGSNQPQHF. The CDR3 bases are TGTGCCAGCTCACCGATGGACAGGGGCAGCAATCAGCCCCAGCATTTT.